A single sample is the source of the 20 T cell receptor beta chains below, sequenced in a study of tumor and adjacent non-tumor tissue in lung cancer. A modified ARM-PCR protocol with three rounds of nested PCR amplified TCRbeta. Each CDR3 protein gets one entry after TCRdb re-called the multiplex PCR reads with MiXCR. The data contain around 70,000 distinct CDR3 sequences, around 78% of them singletons. This sample's RNA came from whole unsorted tissue. Sequencing input: lung tumor tissue. All receptors derive from a man aged 55 to 70 with non-small cell lung cancer.

A note on this clonotype: The junction shows a germline mismatch at one end, possibly a read error. The V call is TRBV7-9, the J call TRBJ2-1; TRBD1 matches 7 bases. The CDR3 loop spans 14 amino acids. The V gene's germline CDR1 is SEHNR and CDR2 FQNEAQ (reference sequence). The DNA for the CDR3 is TGTGCCAGCAGCTTAGGAGGGGGCTACATTGAGCAGTTCTTC. Amino acid sequence: CASSLGGGYIEQFF.

With regard to this clonotype: At one boundary the junction diverges from the germline segment, which might be a read error. The rearrangement joins TRBV6-5 to TRBJ2-1, with TRBD2 identical over 9 bases. The CDR3 consists of 19 residues. CDR1 is MNHEY and CDR2 is SVGAGI in the germline V gene. The CDR3 sequence: CASGYSIAGDFRSYNEHFF. CDR3 nucleotides: TGTGCCAGCGGTTACTCTATAGCGGGAGATTTTAGGTCCTACAATGAGCACTTCTTC.

The V gene is TRBV20-1, the J gene TRBJ1-5, with D hard to call. This CDR3 has 16 amino acids. Trimming pared 0 bases from V and 16 bases from J, leaving 28 bases between. Germline lookup yields CDR1 DFQATT and CDR2 SNEGSKA (reference sequence). The CDR3 loop reads CSARDGKPRSHQLQHF. CDR3 sequence (DNA): TGCAGTGCTAGAGATGGGAAACCACGTAGCCATCAGCTCCAACATTTT.

The chain couples TRBV2 to TRBJ2-7; TRBD1 matches 8 bases. Germline-derived CDR1 and CDR2 are SNHLY and FYNNEI. The CDR3 totals 14 residues. Trimming cost V 6 bases and J 5 bases; bases outside gene matches: 9. The CDR3, as DNA: TGTGCCAGCAGAGTCCAGGGGGCCCTGGACGAGCAGTACTTC. Its translation: CASRVQGALDEQYF.

This clonotype is labeled medium-sized (0.01 to 0.1%). The chain is built from TRBV5-5 and TRBJ1-1; D might be TRBD1 (6 bases). The CDR3 is made up of 13 amino acids. The V gene lost 2 bases and the J gene lost 3 bases, with 8 bases spanning the gap. The germline V gene encodes CDR1 SGHKS and CDR2 YYEKEE (reference sequence). The CDR3 bases are TGTGCCAGCAGCTTACAGGGACACACTGAAGCTTTCTTT. Translation gives CASSLQGHTEAFF.

This clonotype came up a few times. This chain uses TRBV7-8 with TRBJ2-7; maybe TRBD1 (5 bases). The CDR3 length is 13 residues. The germline V gene has CDR1 SGHVS and CDR2 FQNEAQ. Trimming left V 1 base short and J 4 bases short, with 8 bases between. CDR3 loop: CASSLGQQYEQYF. CDR3 sequence (DNA): TGTGCCAGCAGCTTAGGACAGCAATACGAGCAGTACTTC.

V and J are TRBV20-1 and TRBJ2-3; no clear D. Looked up from germline, CDR1 is DFQATT and CDR2 is SNEGSKA (reference sequence). This CDR3 has 12 residues. V was clipped by 4 bases and J by 3 bases, with 8 bases between them. CDR3 amino acids: CSAIPETDTQYF. In nucleotides, the CDR3 is TGCAGTGCTATACCAGAAACAGATACGCAGTATTTT.

As concerns this clonotype: This may arise from a read error, as a much more abundant clone is one base away. V gene TRBV5-1 combines with J gene TRBJ2-7; the match to TRBD2 covers 8 bases. Germline V gene data show CDR1 as SGHRS and CDR2 as YFSETQ. The CDR3 is 14 amino acids. The CDR3 reads CASSSGLGRGERYF. The CDR3 DNA reads TGCGCCAGCAGCTCGGGACTCGGGAGGGGGGAGCGGTACTTC.

The CDR3 DNA sequence: TGCGCCAGCAACCCCGGTCCTAGCGGGACCACCTACGAGCAGTACTTC. Translated: CASNPGPSGTTYEQYF. This rearrangement joins TRBV5-1 to TRBJ2-7; 9 bases align to TRBD2. J lost 2 bases, V lost 6 bases, and 12 bases had no gene match. Germline V CDR1 and CDR2: SGHRS, YFSETQ. CDR3 size: 16 residues.

In the case of this clonotype: The limits of the CDR3 on the DNA are not certain, so only TCRdb's listed CDR3 is given. CDR3 region: CSVGAGTGNHYYTDTQYF. The rearrangement joins TRBV29-1 to TRBJ2-3; the D call of TRBD1 is as the table states it, not checked on the DNA. The germline V gene encodes CDR1 SQVTM and CDR2 ANQGSEA. Counting both end residues, the CDR3 totals 18 amino acids.

Concerning this clonotype itself: This is likely a read error, given that the CDR3 carries no conserved phenylalanine or tryptophan at its end. The DNA is omitted, as the CDR3 cannot be located on it reliably, and the CDR3 follows TCRdb's listing. The chain has TRBV20-1 and TRBJ2-7. Per germline, CDR1 DFQATT and CDR2 SNEGSKA (reference sequence). From its first to its last residue, the CDR3 has 13 amino acids. CDR3 region: CSGLVENSYERYI.

This clonotype has a count of ten or more. The chain uses TRBV12-3 or TRBV12-4 and TRBJ1-1; D perhaps matches TRBD1 (5 bases). Between the trimmed V and J ends, which lost 5 bases and 1 base, there was a span of 11 bases. The CDR3 consists of 14 residues. CDR3 protein: CASSRTGRNTEAFF. Here the CDR3 DNA reads TGTGCCAGCAGTCGGACGGGACGGAACACTGAAGCTTTCTTT.

With respect to this clonotype: The junction does not match germline at one end; this may be a read error. This sequence joins TRBV6-1 and TRBJ2-6; D possibly uses TRBD1 or TRBD2 (5 bases each). CDR3 length equals 14 residues. CDR1 MNHNS and CDR2 SASEGT come from the germline V gene. CDR3 DNA sequence: TGTACCAGCAGTGACAACTCTGGGACCAACGTCCTGGCTTTC. Translation gives CTSSDNSGTNVLAF.

This chain uses TRBV6-1 with TRBJ1-2; 7 bases are a match to TRBD1. The germline V gene has CDR1 MNHNS and CDR2 SASEGT. CDR3 length equals 14 residues. V shed 1 base and J 10 bases; nucleotides not matched to a gene: 9. CDR3 sequence reads: CASSEVRGLYVYTF. For the CDR3, the DNA is TGTGCCAGCAGTGAAGTTAGGGGGCTGTACGTCTACACCTTC.

The genes are TRBV29-1 and TRBJ1-3, with a possible D match to TRBD1 (5 bases). Germline V gene sequence: CDR1 SQVTM, CDR2 ANQGSEA. This CDR3 contains 18 residues. Trimming shortened V by 7 bases and J by 2 bases, and 27 bases separated the two germline ends. The chain's CDR3 is CSGLTGTEGTLAGNTIYF. The CDR3 DNA sequence: TGCAGCGGATTGACCGGGACTGAAGGCACCTTAGCTGGAAACACCATATATTTT.

The table lists this clonotype with a count of one. The junction does not match germline at one end; this may be a read error. This chain connects TRBV20-1 to TRBJ1-3; 12 bases are a match to TRBD1. In germline, CDR1 is DFQATT, CDR2 SNEGSKA (reference sequence). This CDR3 has 14 residues. The CDR3 nucleotides are TGCAATGCACGGGACAGGGGGCTCGGGAACACCATATGTTTT. This translates into CNARDRGLGNTICF.

This clonotype has only one observation. This CDR3 is missing its conserved last phenylalanine or tryptophan, likely due to a read error. V usage is TRBV11-3 and J usage is TRBJ2-3, with D possibly TRBD2 on 5 matching bases. Germline V lookup: CDR1 SGHNT, CDR2 YENEEA. The CDR3 has 16 residues. Trimming took off 9 bases at V and 3 bases at J, with 22 bases between the two ends. This CDR3 reads CARNSGLADRTDTQYS. DNA of the CDR3: TGTGCCAGGAACTCCGGGCTAGCAGATAGAACAGATACGCAGTATTCT.

To note about this clonotype: A junction end diverges from the germline sequence, so it may reflect a read error. This sequence joins TRBV6-6 and TRBJ1-1; D might be TRBD1 (5 bases). The CDR3 consists of 16 residues. Germline CDR1 MNHNY, CDR2 SVGAGI (reference sequence). CDR3 DNA sequence: TGTGCCAGCACCTATCGGGGTGGGGGGGTAAACACTGAAGCTATCTTT. Translating gives CASTYRGGGVNTEAIF.

About this clonotype: This could be a read error, since a much larger clone is one nucleotide away. The CDR3 spells CASAIANEHFF. The CDR3 DNA follows: TGTGCCAGCGCCATAGCGAATGAGCATTTCTTC. The chain links TRBV11-2 to TRBJ2-1, with D perhaps TRBD2 (5 bases). Germline V gene sequence: CDR1 SGHAT, CDR2 FQNNGV. The CDR3 is 11 residues long. The whole variable domain, remainder taken from reference TRBV11-2 and TRBJ2-1, is EAGVAQSPRYKIIEKRQSVAFWCNPISGHATLYWYQQILGQGPKLLIQFQNNGVVDDSQLPKDRFSAERLKGVDSTLKIQPAKLEDSAVYLCASAIANEHFFGPGTRLTVL.

Notes on this clonotype: This clone may be a read error of a much larger clone one base away. This chain joins TRBV30 and TRBJ1-1; tentatively, D is TRBD1 (5 bases). This CDR3 has 14 amino acids. Germline V gene lookup returns CDR1 GTSNPN and CDR2 SVGIG (reference sequence). The CDR3 DNA reads TGTGCCTGGAGTGTAGATCTCCAAGGGACTGAAACTTTCTTT. Amino acids: CAWSVDLQGTETFF.